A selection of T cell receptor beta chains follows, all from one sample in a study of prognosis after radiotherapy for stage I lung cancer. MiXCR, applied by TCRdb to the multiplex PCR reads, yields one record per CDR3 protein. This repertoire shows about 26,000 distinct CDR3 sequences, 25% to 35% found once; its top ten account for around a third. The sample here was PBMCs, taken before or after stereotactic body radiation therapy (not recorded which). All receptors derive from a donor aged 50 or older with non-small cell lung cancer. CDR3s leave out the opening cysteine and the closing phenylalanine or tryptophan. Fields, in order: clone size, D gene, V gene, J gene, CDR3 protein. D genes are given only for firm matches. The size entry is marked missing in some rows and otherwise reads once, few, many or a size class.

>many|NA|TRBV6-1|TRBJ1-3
ASSARGLGGNTIY
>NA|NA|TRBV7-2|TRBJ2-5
ASSEGGPGETQY
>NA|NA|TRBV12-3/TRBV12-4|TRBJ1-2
ASGLVQGFGYT
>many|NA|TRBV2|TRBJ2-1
ASSDWVEQF
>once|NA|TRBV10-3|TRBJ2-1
ATIAVWPYNEQF
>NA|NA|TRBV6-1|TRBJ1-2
ATLGGGYGYT
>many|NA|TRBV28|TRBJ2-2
ATQGGGSVISHTGELF
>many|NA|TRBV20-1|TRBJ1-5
SASLVNQPQH
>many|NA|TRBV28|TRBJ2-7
ASSLWLNEQY
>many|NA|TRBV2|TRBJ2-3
ASSDIGAGTTDTQY
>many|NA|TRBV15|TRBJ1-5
ATSRDRGNQPQH
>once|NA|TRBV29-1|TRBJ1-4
SVSDGKLF
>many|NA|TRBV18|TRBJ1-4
ASSPPGEGGKLF
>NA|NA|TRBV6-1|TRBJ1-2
ASSKASVANGYT
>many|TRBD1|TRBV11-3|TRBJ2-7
ASSPDRGVTYEQY
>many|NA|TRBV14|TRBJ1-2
ASSQVSGAFERGYT
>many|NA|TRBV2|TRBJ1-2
ASSVRTNYGYT
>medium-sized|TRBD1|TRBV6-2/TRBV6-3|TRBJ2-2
ASSYSTGMNTGELF
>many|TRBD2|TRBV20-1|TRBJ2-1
SARDGSGISNEQF
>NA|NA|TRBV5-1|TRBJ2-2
ASSLRAENTGELF
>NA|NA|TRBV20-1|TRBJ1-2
SASDGTTGYYGYT
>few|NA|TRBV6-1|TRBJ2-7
ASGAPGAPTSYEQY
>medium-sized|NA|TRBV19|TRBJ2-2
ASSRESSTGELF
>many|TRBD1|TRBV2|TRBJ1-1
ASSPDRANTEAF
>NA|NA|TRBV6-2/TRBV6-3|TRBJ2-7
ASSPGHESYEQY
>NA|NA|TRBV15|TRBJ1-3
ATSLRGSDGNAIY
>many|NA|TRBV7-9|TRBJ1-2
ASSSPPPT
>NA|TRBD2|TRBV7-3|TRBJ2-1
ASSSRSGLAEDNEQF
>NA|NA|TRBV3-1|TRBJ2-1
ASSQGLQLGEQF
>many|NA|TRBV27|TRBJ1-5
ASSSAEGFMPQH
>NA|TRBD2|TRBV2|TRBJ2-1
ASRPRGGSYNEQF
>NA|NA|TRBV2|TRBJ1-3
ASSLGGPGNTIY
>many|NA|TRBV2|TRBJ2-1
ASSVGGTYNEQF
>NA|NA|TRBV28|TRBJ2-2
ASSTEKGLAVRTGELF
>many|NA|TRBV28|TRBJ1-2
ASSPRGPGDDYGYT
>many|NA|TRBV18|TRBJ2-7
ASSPQGWEQY
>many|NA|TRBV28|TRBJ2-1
ASTPTGRNEQF
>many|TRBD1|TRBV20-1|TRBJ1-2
SARSSGQGGDGYT
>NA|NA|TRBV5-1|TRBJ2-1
ASSLVQRGEQF
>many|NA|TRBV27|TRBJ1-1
ASSLVPTGDTEAF